These T cell receptor beta chains were read from a single sample in a study of T cell responses to AZD1222 COVID-19 vaccine. Repertoires were generated with immunoSEQ multiplex PCR, while TCRdb's copy carries only in-frame clones and drops some. This table has 110,000 to 150,000 clones, about 90% appearing once. Specimen: peripheral blood, collected on day 0 of AZD1222 vaccination. These receptors all stem from an adult in good health. Each CDR3 is given with its conserved first and last residue. The D gene is left open where the match is weak. A row's size may be missing; if present it is once, few, many or a size class.

len	d_gene	v_gene	abundance	j_gene	CDR3nt	CDR3aa
14	TRBD2	TRBV5-6	-	TRBJ2-1	TGTGCCAGCAGCGGCCGGACTAGCGGGGGTGAGCAGTTCTTC	CASSGRTSGGEQFF
17	TRBD2	TRBV5-1	-	TRBJ2-3	TGCGCCAGCAGCTTAGGACTAGCGGGAGTGGGCACAGATACGCAGTATTTT	CASSLGLAGVGTDTQYF
14	-	TRBV19	-	TRBJ2-3	TGTGCCAGTACTTCGACTGCTAGCACAGATACGCAGTATTTT	CASTSTASTDTQYF
13	-	TRBV27	-	TRBJ2-7	TGTGCCAGTTCCAGCGCAAACAACTACGAGCAGTACTTC	CASSSANNYEQYF
16	-	TRBV28	-	TRBJ1-1	TGTGCCAGCAGTCCCCTGGGGCGGAGGGAAGACACTGAAGCTTTCTTT	CASSPLGRREDTEAFF
12	-	TRBV5-5	-	TRBJ1-1	TGTGCCAGCAGCTCACGACAGACTGAAGCTTTCTTT	CASSSRQTEAFF
14	-	TRBV27	-	TRBJ1-2	TGTGCCAGCAGTTTGGGGCAGGGTGACTATGGCTACACCTTC	CASSLGQGDYGYTF
13	-	TRBV27	-	TRBJ1-2	TGTGCCAGCAGTCCAGGGACTGACTATGGCTACACCTTC	CASSPGTDYGYTF
15	TRBD2	TRBV27	-	TRBJ2-7	TGTGCCAGCAGTTTAAGTCCGGGGGGAGTCTACGAGCAGTACTTC	CASSLSPGGVYEQYF
12	-	TRBV7-6	-	TRBJ2-7	TGTGCCAGTGGACAGAACGCCTACGAGCAGTACTTC	CASGQNAYEQYF
15	TRBD2	TRBV7-2	few	TRBJ2-1	TGTGCCAGCACCCTAGCGGGCTCCCGCAGATCTGAGCAGTTCTTC	CASTLAGSRRSEQFF
13	-	TRBV14	-	TRBJ2-7	TGTGCCAGCAGCCAATATTCACCGGAGGAGCAGTACTTC	CASSQYSPEEQYF